This T cell receptor beta chain was recorded in a study of vaccination effects on CD4 cells after COVID-19. Sequencing used immunoSEQ multiplex PCR; TCRdb keeps in-frame clones, though not all of them. There are around 63,000 clones in the sample; around three quarters occur only once, and approximately 3.7% lies in the top ten. With the ViraFEST assay, the study expanded antigen-specific CD4+ T cells using viral peptide pools, then sequenced them. Culture proceeded for nine to eleven days, and CD4+ T cells were then isolated. Previously uninfected by SARS-CoV-2, the vaccine recipients also showed negative nucleocapsid antibodies. In culture with approximately 10 IU/ml IL-2 and around 10 ug/ml peptides, PBMC were grown at 1.5 million to 2.5 million per well. On this clone: Its antigen remains unknown.

CDR3 length: 12 amino acids. Looked up from germline, CDR1 is SEHNR and CDR2 is FQNEAQ (reference sequence). Trimming left V 1 base short and J 9 bases short, with 7 bases between. Sequencing used CD4+ T cells from PBMCs cultured with HCoV-OC43 spike peptides, obtained before COVID-19 vaccination. Subset in this sample: HCoV-OC43 spike overlapping peptide pool stimulation. The V gene is TRBV7-9, the J gene TRBJ1-5; D ambiguous. The sequence came from a human donor who received a COVID-19 vaccine. The CDR3 loop is CASSLVAGPQHF. CDR3 nucleotide sequence: TGTGCCAGCAGCTTAGTTGCCGGGCCCCAGCATTTT.